The source of this T cell receptor (beta chain) is a study of sequential checkpoint blockade in melanoma. On the study more broadly: First-line arms were nivolumab then ipilimumab, or the reverse, randomized 1:1. Each arm's sequence ended with maintenance nivolumab.

This clone is medium-sized by share. Sequencing used immunoSEQ multiplex PCR; TCRdb keeps in-frame clones, though not all of them. The sample lists 13,000 to 15,000 clones; about 73% were seen once. The junction had 8 bases not matched to a gene; V was cut back by 5 bases and J by 1 base. CDR1 is SGHTA, CDR2 FQGNSA, per germline. The CDR3 runs to 18 residues. As to treatment: randomized to nivolumab then ipilimumab (arm A) or the reverse (arm B). Patients had received no earlier DNA-damaging chemotherapy. Sorted cells were live CD3+CD8+, lacking CD19 and CD56, from PBMCs. The rearrangement uses TRBV7-2 and TRBJ2-3, with 14 bases fitting TRBD2. This TCR was sampled from a human donor with melanoma. This material consisted of CD8+ T cells sorted from blood (inferred from file names), taken from a patient given nivolumab and ipilimumab in sequence. The CDR3 is CASSPGLAGGWGTDTQYF. CDR3 nucleotide sequence: TGTGCCAGCAGCCCCGGACTAGCGGGAGGTTGGGGCACAGATACGCAGTATTTT. The whole variable domain, filled in from reference TRBV7-2 and TRBJ2-3, reads GAGVSQSPSNKVTEKGKDVELRCDPISGHTALYWYRQSLGQGLEFLIYFQGNSAPDKSGLPSDRFSAERTGGSVSTLTIQRTQQEDSAVYLCASSPGLAGGWGTDTQYFGPGTRLTVL.